This TCR beta chain was recovered during a study of cytomegalovirus exposure and HLA in healthy donors. General observations from the study: Rare TCR sequences predominated, though certain public TCRs were found in many donors.

The PCR employed 60 Vbeta primers together with 13 Jbeta primers. Some clones are missing from TCRdb's copy, which holds only in-frame ones; the method was immunoSEQ multiplex PCR. The data hold 160,000 or so clones, with 70% to 85% observed a single time. Trimming shortened V by 4 bases and J by 2 bases, and 8 bases separated the two germline ends. The CDR3 extends over 14 amino acids. The germline V gene encodes CDR1 MNHEY and CDR2 SVGAGI. Turning to this clone: Antigen unknown.

J is TRBJ2-2 and V is TRBV6-5; TRBD1 is a possible D gene (5 bases). The sequence derives from a man aged 50 or older in good health and CMV-seropositive. Sequencing was done on a sample of PBMCs. The CDR3 DNA reads as TGTGCCAGCAGTTCGACAGTAAACACCGGGGAGCTGTTTTTT. Protein: CASSSTVNTGELFF.